Listed here are 10 T cell receptor beta chains from one sample, sequenced in a study of cytomegalovirus exposure and HLA in healthy donors. PCR used 60 Vbeta primers and 13 Jbeta primers. The method was immunoSEQ multiplex PCR; TCRdb's version includes in-frame clones alone and lacks a portion of them. The data hold approximately 150,000 clones, with around three fifths observed a single time. Sequencing was done on a sample of PBMCs. All receptors come from a male donor in good health and CMV-seronegative.

This chain joins TRBV18 and TRBJ1-2; TRBD1 agrees at 7 bases. Trimming removed 2 bases from V and 1 base from J; junction bases left unmatched: 4. CDR1 and CDR2 (germline): KGHSH, LQKENI. The CDR3 has 15 residues. CDR3 bases: TGTGCCAGCTCACCAGCGGACAGGCTTAACTATGGCTACACCTTC. Encoded protein: CASSPADRLNYGYTF.

The gene calls are TRBV7-9 and TRBJ1-1, with a possible D match to TRBD1 (5 bases). The CDR3 loop spans 16 amino acids. V was shortened by 1 base and J by 6 bases, with 18 bases between the two germline ends. The germline V gene encodes CDR1 SEHNR and CDR2 FQNEAQ (reference sequence). This CDR3 is CASSLGGLFGGAEAFF. As DNA, the CDR3 is TGTGCCAGCAGCTTAGGGGGCCTTTTCGGGGGAGCTGAAGCTTTCTTT.

The CDR3 loop is CASSYPGSYEQYF. As DNA, the CDR3 is TGTGCCAGCAGTTATCCAGGATCCTACGAGCAGTACTTC. This sequence joins TRBV28 and TRBJ2-7, with no clear D. This CDR3 spans 13 amino acids. Germline V gene data show CDR1 as MDHEN and CDR2 as SYDVKM. V shed 4 bases and J shed 1 base, with 8 bases lying between them. The whole variable domain, filled in from reference TRBV28 and TRBJ2-7, reads DVKVTQSSRYLVKRTGEKVFLECVQDMDHENMFWYRQDPGLGLRLIYFSYDVKMKEKGDIPEGYSVSREKKERFSLILESASTNQTSMYLCASSYPGSYEQYFGPGTRLTVT.

The V call is TRBV7-9, the J call TRBJ1-5, with D possibly TRBD1 on 6 matching bases. Germline V gene lookup returns CDR1 SEHNR and CDR2 FQNEAQ (reference sequence). The CDR3 has 16 residues. Trimming shortened V by 1 base and J by 2 bases, and 12 bases separated the two germline ends. This CDR3 is CASSLEGGGGNQPQHF. CDR3 sequence (DNA): TGTGCCAGCAGCTTAGAGGGAGGGGGAGGCAATCAGCCCCAGCATTTT.

This clone has a handful of counts. The CDR3 reads CASSLNRGGWGYTF. The CDR3 DNA follows: TGTGCCAGCAGCCTCAACAGGGGAGGTTGGGGCTACACCTTC. The J gene is TRBJ1-2, the V gene TRBV14; TRBD1 agrees at 7 bases. V dropped 4 bases and J dropped 8; count of bases not matched to a gene: 10. In germline, CDR1 is SGHDN, CDR2 FVKESK. The CDR3 loop spans 14 amino acids. Filled out from reference TRBV14 and TRBJ1-2, the complete variable domain reads EAGVTQFPSHSVIEKGQTVTLRCDPISGHDNLYWYRRVMGKEIKFLLHFVKESKQDESGMPNNRFLAERTGGTYSTLKVQPAELEDSGVYFCASSLNRGGWGYTFGSGTRLTVV.

The V gene is TRBV9, the J gene TRBJ1-5; 7 bases agree with TRBD1. The V gene end was trimmed by 0 bases and the J gene end by 3 bases; junction bases not matched to a gene: 6. This CDR3 comprises 16 residues. The germline V gene encodes CDR1 SGDLS and CDR2 YYNGEE. The CDR3 sequence: CASSVGGDSYNQPQHF. The CDR3 DNA sequence: TGTGCCAGCAGCGTAGGGGGGGACAGCTACAATCAGCCCCAGCATTTT.

This clone appeared a single time. The junction departs from the called germline gene at one end, perhaps through a read error. This rearrangement joins TRBV30 to TRBJ1-2; 10 positions match TRBD1. Germline lookup yields CDR1 GTSNPN and CDR2 SVGIG (reference sequence). This CDR3 has 16 residues. The CDR3 bases are TGTGCCCGGAGACGCCGAAGGACAGGGGGAGACTATGGCTACACCTTC. Translation: CARRRRRTGGDYGYTF. The full variable domain, completed using reference TRBV30 and TRBJ1-2, is SQTIHQWPATLVQPVGSPLSLECTVEGTSNPNLYWYRQAAGRGLQLLFYSVGIGQISSEVPQNLSASRPQDRQFILSSKKLLLSDSGFYLCARRRRRTGGDYGYTFGSGTRLTVV.

The chain uses TRBV7-9 and TRBJ2-7; 9 bases agree with TRBD1. The CDR3 spans 15 residues. Per the germline V gene, CDR1 is SEHNR and CDR2 is FQNEAQ (reference sequence). The V and J ends lost 2 bases and 1 base, in that order; junction bases with no gene match: 3. In DNA, the CDR3 is TGTGCCAGCAGCTTACGACAGGGGGTTTCCTACGAGCAGTACTTC. Protein: CASSLRQGVSYEQYF.

In its sample, this clone was seen a few times. As DNA, the CDR3 is TGTGCCAGCAGCGTAGACGTGAGAGAGACCCAGTACTTC. Protein: CASSVDVRETQYF. The gene calls are TRBV9 and TRBJ2-5; D is unresolved. V lost 0 bases to trimming and J lost 4 bases, with 7 bases between them. CDR1 is SGDLS, CDR2 YYNGEE, per germline. The CDR3 has 13 amino acids.

The V call is TRBV2, the J call TRBJ1-5; D perhaps matches TRBD1 (6 bases). V lost 3 bases and J 0 bases, leaving 9 bases between the germline ends. Germline values: CDR1 SNHLY, CDR2 FYNNEI. This CDR3 has 15 residues. The chain's CDR3 is CASSDRTVSNQPQHF. The CDR3 coding sequence is TGTGCCAGCAGTGATAGGACAGTTAGCAATCAGCCCCAGCATTTT.